What follows are 23 T cell receptor beta chains derived from one specimen sequenced in a study of technical replicates of blood from a handful of donors. The table came from immunoSEQ multiplex PCR; TCRdb's copy has only in-frame clones and leaves some out. The sample shows some 94,000 clones, 95% to 97% of them seen only once. Sequenced: T cells isolated from PBMCs. The receptors here all came from a human donor in good health.

DNA of the CDR3: TGTGCCAGCAGCTTACAGGGTGGCGGCGAGCAGTACTTC. Translation gives CASSLQGGGEQYF. V and J are TRBV7-9 and TRBJ2-7, with D possibly matching TRBD1 (5 bases). The CDR3 has 13 residues. V lost 2 bases, J lost 6 bases, and 11 bases lay in between. The germline gives CDR1 SEHNR, CDR2 FQNEAQ (reference sequence). Full variable domain (rest looked up from reference TRBV7-9 and TRBJ2-7): DTGVSQNPRHKITKRGQNVTFRCDPISEHNRLYWYRQTLGQGPEFLTYFQNEAQLEKSRLLSDRFSAERPKGSFSTLEIQRTEQGDSAMYLCASSLQGGGEQYFGPGTRLTVT.

In nucleotides, the CDR3 is TGCGCCAGCAGCCGCGGGATTAGCACCGGGGAGCTGTTTTTT. Its translation: CASSRGISTGELFF. V is TRBV4-3 and J is TRBJ2-2, with D possibly matching TRBD2 (6 bases). V lost 4 bases, J lost 4 bases, and 10 bases lay in between. In germline, CDR1 is LGHNA, CDR2 YSLEER. The length of the CDR3 is 14 residues.

The chain has TRBV27 and TRBJ1-1; 10 bases align to TRBD1. This CDR3 contains 14 residues. Losses at the gene ends were 6 bases for V and 1 base for J; bases not matched to a gene: 2. Germline V lookup: CDR1 MNHEY, CDR2 SMNVEV (reference sequence). The CDR3 DNA reads as TGTGCCAGCAGGGGGACAGGGGCGAACACTGAAGCTTTCTTT. This codes for CASRGTGANTEAFF.

Regarding this clone: One junction end disagrees with the germline gene, perhaps due to a read error. Other DNA sequences in the sample encode the same CDR3. The CDR3 here is CASSQVTQGSYEQYF. In nucleotides, the CDR3 is TGCGCCAGCAGCCAAGTCACGCAGGGAAGCTACGAGCAATACTTC. The chain combines TRBV4-1 with TRBJ2-7; a possible D gene is TRBD1 (5 bases). This CDR3 region has 15 residues. Germline CDR1 is MGHRA and CDR2 is YSYEKL.

The genes are TRBV9 and TRBJ2-7, with D perhaps TRBD1 (6 bases). Germline V lookup: CDR1 SGDLS, CDR2 YYNGEE. V lost 7 bases to trimming and J lost 0 bases, with 11 bases between them. CDR3 length equals 13 residues. The CDR3 coding sequence is TGTGCCAGCGGGCAGGGGTTCTCCTACGAGCAGTACTTC. As protein: CASGQGFSYEQYF.

This rearrangement joins TRBV5-1 to TRBJ1-1, with TRBD1 matching over 9 bases. The V gene end was trimmed by 9 bases and the J gene end by 3 bases; junction bases not matched to a gene: 9. There are 14 residues in the CDR3. Germline V gene sequence: CDR1 SGHRS, CDR2 YFSETQ. In nucleotides, the CDR3 is TGCGCCACCCAAGGGGACAGGGAGGACACTGAAGCTTTCTTT. Its protein is CATQGDREDTEAFF.

The chain combines TRBV21-1 with TRBJ1-1; TRBD1 is taken as the D call from the table, unchecked against the DNA. TRBV21-1 is labeled a pseudogene. The CDR3 consists of 12 residues. The CDR3 nucleotides read TGTGCCAGCAGCAGTTTAAAACATGAAGCTTTCTTT. Protein product: CASSSLKHEAFF.

This CDR3 is CASMGQVNSYEQYF. CDR3 in DNA: TGCGCCAGCATGGGACAGGTAAACTCCTACGAGCAGTACTTC. V usage is TRBV5-1 and J usage is TRBJ2-7; 8 nucleotides line up with TRBD1. The CDR3 totals 14 residues. Germline V gene data show CDR1 as SGHRS and CDR2 as YFSETQ. The V gene end was trimmed by 6 bases and the J gene end by 0 bases; junction bases not matched to a gene: 5.

The chain carries TRBV5-1 and TRBJ1-2, with 7 bases identical to TRBD1. With 3 bases clipped from V and 7 bases from J, the junction kept 6 bases outside the gene matches. The CDR3 contains 13 residues. Germline CDR1 and CDR2: SGHRS and YFSETQ. The CDR3 region is CASSSTGAGGYTF. CDR3 bases: TGCGCCAGCAGCTCCACAGGGGCCGGTGGCTACACCTTC.

V gene TRBV6-6 combines with J gene TRBJ1-1; 7 positions match TRBD1. The V gene's germline CDR1 is MNHNY and CDR2 SVGAGI (reference sequence). This CDR3 spans 15 amino acids. J was trimmed by 1 base and V by 6 bases; bases with no gene match: 8. CDR3 sequence: CASRSTGEANTEAFF. The CDR3 coding sequence is TGTGCCAGCAGATCCACAGGGGAGGCGAACACTGAAGCTTTCTTT.

In nucleotides, the CDR3 is TGCGCCAGCAGCCAATCCAGCGGGAGATCCGGGGAGCTGTTTTTT. Translation: CASSQSSGRSGELFF. The rearrangement links TRBV4-1 to TRBJ2-2, with 8 bases lining up with TRBD2. The germline gives CDR1 MGHRA, CDR2 YSYEKL. Trimming at V came to 2 bases and at J to 6 bases, leaving 5 bases not matched to a gene. The CDR3 totals 15 residues.

The V call is TRBV4-1, the J call TRBJ1-4; perhaps TRBD1 as D (6 bases). The CDR3 contains 15 residues. The germline V and J ends were trimmed by 1 base and 8 bases, with 14 bases remaining between them. Germline V CDR1 and CDR2: MGHRA, YSYEKL. The CDR3, as DNA: TGCGCCAGCAGCCAAGGCCTGGGGGCGGAAGAAAAACTGTTTTTT. Translating it yields CASSQGLGAEEKLFF.

The chain couples TRBV7-6 to TRBJ1-2, with 7 bases aligning to TRBD1. This CDR3 contains 13 residues. Per germline, CDR1 SGHVS and CDR2 FNYEAQ. V lost 5 bases and J lost 8; bases outside the gene matches: 8. CDR3 bases: TGTGCCAGCAGCCCCGACAGGGTTGGGGGCTACACCTTC. Encoded protein: CASSPDRVGGYTF.

The chain couples TRBV7-2 to TRBJ2-7; 9 bases are shared with TRBD2. The CDR3 extends over 18 amino acids. Trimming removed 1 base from V and 3 bases from J; junction bases left unmatched: 13. The V gene's germline CDR1 is SGHTA and CDR2 FQGNSA. In DNA, the CDR3 is TGTGCCAGCAGCTTAGGACTAGCGGAGGGAGGTAATTACTACGAGCAGTACTTC. Residues: CASSLGLAEGGNYYEQYF.

The chain couples TRBV6-1 to TRBJ1-1, with 8 bases aligning to TRBD1. CDR3 length equals 16 residues. The junction had 9 bases not matched to a gene; V was cut back by 0 bases and J by 6 bases. The germline V gene has CDR1 MNHNS and CDR2 SASEGT. CDR3 in DNA: TGTGCCAGCAGTGAAGCGTGGACAGGGTTTAATGCTGAAGCTTTCTTT. Translation gives CASSEAWTGFNAEAFF.

V usage is TRBV10-3 and J usage is TRBJ1-1, with D possibly TRBD1 on 5 matching bases. The CDR3 covers 14 residues. V was pared by 3 bases and J by 1 base, with 9 bases between. Germline V gives CDR1 ENHRY, CDR2 SYGVKD. The CDR3 sequence: CAISDMGGNTEAFF. The CDR3 coding sequence is TGTGCCATCAGTGATATGGGGGGGAACACTGAAGCTTTCTTT.

V and J are TRBV25-1 and TRBJ1-2; 9 bases match TRBD1. CDR3 length equals 15 residues. Germline V lookup: CDR1 MGHDK, CDR2 SYGVNS. J lost 3 bases, V lost 3 bases, and 5 bases had no gene match. The CDR3 protein is CASSEMTGGDYGYTF. The CDR3 DNA reads as TGTGCCAGCAGTGAGATGACAGGGGGAGACTATGGCTACACCTTC.

The chain links TRBV7-2 to TRBJ2-5; possible D gene TRBD1, 5 bases. The CDR3 extends over 15 amino acids. The V gene lost 3 bases and the J gene lost 7 bases, with 18 bases spanning the gap. Germline assignment: CDR1 SGHTA and CDR2 FQGNSA. DNA for the CDR3: TGTGCCAGCAGCTTTGCAGGGCTGACCCGGTTGACCCAGTACTTC. Translating gives CASSFAGLTRLTQYF.

The V gene is TRBV18, the J gene TRBJ1-1; tentative D call: TRBD1 (5 bases). Germline lookup yields CDR1 KGHSH and CDR2 LQKENI. V lost 6 bases and J 5 bases, leaving 13 bases between the germline ends. The CDR3 length is 13 residues. CDR3 coding DNA: TGTGCCAGCTCTTCAGTACGGGGGACTGAAGCTTTCTTT. This translates into CASSSVRGTEAFF.

The chain links TRBV12-2 to TRBJ2-7; the table assigns TRBD2, which was not confirmed against the DNA. TRBV12-2 is termed a pseudogene. The CDR3 runs to 16 residues. The CDR3 region is CASRLWASGPYNEQYF. As DNA, the CDR3 is TGTGCAAGTCGCTTATGGGCTAGCGGGCCCTACAACGAGCAGTACTTC.

This chain uses TRBV19 with TRBJ1-1; D not certain. CDR1 is LNHDA, CDR2 SQIVND, per germline (reference sequence). This CDR3 is 16 amino acids long. V was clipped by 4 bases and J by 7 bases, with 22 bases between them. CDR3 nucleotide sequence: TGTGCCAGTAGTACCCTACCAACGGGTCCCAGAAGTGAAGCTTTCTTT. It yields the protein CASSTLPTGPRSEAFF.

The chain combines TRBV7-2 with TRBJ2-1; 12 bases map to TRBD2. The CDR3 has 18 amino acids. Unmatched junction bases numbered 14, after V lost 5 bases and J lost 6 bases. Looked up from germline, CDR1 is SGHTA and CDR2 is FQGNSA. The CDR3 DNA reads TGTGCCAGCAGCCTAGGGGCTAGCGGGAGGGCTTTGCGCAATGAGCAGTTCTTC. Translation: CASSLGASGRALRNEQFF.

The chain employs TRBV19 and TRBJ1-2; 8 bases align to TRBD1. The junction had 16 bases not matched to a gene; V was cut back by 5 bases and J by 8 bases. Germline assignment: CDR1 LNHDA and CDR2 SQIVND (reference sequence). The CDR3 consists of 16 residues. This chain's CDR3 is CASSPTLNRGSGGYTF. DNA for the CDR3: TGTGCCAGTAGTCCAACCCTAAACAGGGGGTCCGGCGGCTACACCTTC.